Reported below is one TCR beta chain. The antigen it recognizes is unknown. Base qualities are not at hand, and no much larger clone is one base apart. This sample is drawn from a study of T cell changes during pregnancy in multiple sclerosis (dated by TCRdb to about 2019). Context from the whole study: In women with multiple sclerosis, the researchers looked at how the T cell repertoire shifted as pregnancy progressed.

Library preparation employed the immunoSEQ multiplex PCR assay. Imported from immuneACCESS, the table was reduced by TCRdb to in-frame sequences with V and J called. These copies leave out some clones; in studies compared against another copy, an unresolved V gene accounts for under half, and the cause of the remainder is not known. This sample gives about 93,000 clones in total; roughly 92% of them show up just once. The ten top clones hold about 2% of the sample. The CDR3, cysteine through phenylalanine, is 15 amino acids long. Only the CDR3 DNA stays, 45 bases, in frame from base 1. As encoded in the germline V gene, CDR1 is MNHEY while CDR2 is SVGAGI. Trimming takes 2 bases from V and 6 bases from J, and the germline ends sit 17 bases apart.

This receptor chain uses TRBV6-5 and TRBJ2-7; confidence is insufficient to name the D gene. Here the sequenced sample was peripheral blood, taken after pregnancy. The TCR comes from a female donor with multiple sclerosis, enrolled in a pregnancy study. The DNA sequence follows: TGTGCCAGCAGTTACGGCGGCTCAGTGGCGTCCGAGCAGTACTTC. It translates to CASSYGGSVASEQYF.